This T cell receptor (beta chain) was recovered during a study of cytomegalovirus exposure and HLA in healthy donors listed by TCRdb under 2017. Study-level background: According to an earlier analysis of several hundred of the donors, 150 million to 200 million T cells yielded 100 million or so unique TCR beta sequences and approximately 300 Gb of sequence data. Roughly 320 gigabases of sequencing data and around 85 million unique TCR sequences made up an early release that covered around 640 HLA-typed donors. Among the roughly 390 genotyped donors, about 83% belonged to the genetic ancestry cluster associated with self-reported Caucasian donors. The study was designed to test whether signatures of past pathogen exposure could be identified by cataloging public T cell receptors. The study profiled the T cell repertoires of under 700 subjects by immunosequencing and related them to cytomegalovirus serostatus. Along with the roughly 700-subject first cohort, a separate validation cohort of over 90 different subjects was used. To predict cytomegalovirus infection status, the study brought together high-throughput TCR immunosequencing, statistical association of individual TCRs with disease status, and machine learning. A later analysis re-analyzed previously published TCR beta repertoires from roughly 690 donors and added high-resolution HLA genotyping to study TCR occurrence patterns. The later analysis used no new phenotypic data to find candidate immune exposures, relying instead on TCR beta sequences and their occurrence across donors. An earlier analysis of about 620 of the donors applied high-throughput TCR beta sequencing to assess whether each TCR beta V gene segment acted as functional or pseudogenic. Alongside the repertoire data, information on donor age, sex, ethnicity and CMV serostatus was compiled. Genome-wide SNP genotypes for about three fifths of the roughly 670 donors were used in a later genetic analysis, which treated that subset as a discovery cohort. All discovery cohort repertoires had been generated on a single sequencing platform. HLA typing covered class I and class II loci at four-digit resolution. Typing coverage varied by locus: about 620-630 donors for A, B, C, DRB1 and DQB1; 522 for DQA1; approximately 570 for DPA1; approximately 490 for DPB1. Roughly 5 DR-DQ haplotypes were treated as single units for association and clustering because of strong linkage in the cohort. Across 398 genotyped donors of the cohort, an average of about 240,000 unique TCR beta nucleotide sequences per donor were sequenced, and approximately 17% of those sequences were non-productive.

This clone was observed a handful of times. Its antigen has not been determined. It has no much larger one-base neighbor in the sample; base qualities were not kept. The cohort was made up of under 800 healthy bone marrow donors. At the time of sampling, every cohort member was nominally healthy, though immune exposures that went unrecorded were likely present. The donor tested CMV seronegative and was one of the 352 seronegative cohort members. Each donor provided a peripheral blood sample, and peripheral blood mononuclear cells were used for TCR beta sequencing. The Qiagen DNeasy Blood Extraction Kit was used to extract genomic DNA from the blood cell samples. The paper's findings and limits, for the study overall: An association between a missense DCLRE1C variant and V-gene and J-gene trimming of TCR beta chains was found in a later genetic analysis and replicated in an independent cohort. The presence/absence analyses assumed that sequencing depth was roughly uniform across donors, and that assumption may not be true. It was suggested by the authors that the approach could potentially be generalized to other disease states and immunological phenotypes. A later analysis found that most CMV-associated TCR beta chains appeared HLA-restricted, with HLA associations seemingly driven largely by CMV exposure. At a false discovery rate of 0.05, a later analysis linked 15,000 to 20,000 TCR beta sequences to specific HLA alleles. An earlier analysis of around 540 of the donors showed that most TCR beta V segments appeared in productive rearrangements either about 87% or about 30% of the time, which broadly matched IMGT annotations. A later analysis reported that several top co-occurrence clusters appeared linked to parvovirus B19, influenza, CMV and Epstein-Barr virus. Strong co-occurrence of HLA alleles, especially DR and DQ, made assigning TCR associations to individual alleles difficult. Correlated functional status among segregating V segments might reflect linkage disequilibrium, but an unknown experimental factor could not be ruled out. According to a later genetic analysis, donors in an Asian-associated ancestry cluster had fewer N-insertions in productive TCRs than the approximately 650-donor mean. In this cohort, only TCR beta chains were sequenced, and detectable features were limited by the absence of alpha or paired-chain data. The sequencing pipeline was judged likely to have produced a cluster of highly shared sequence variants as a technical artifact. A further reported finding was that TCR beta sequences accurately predicted the HLA-A and HLA-B alleles for most subjects in the first cohort. A later analysis found that TCR association rates varied across HLA loci, with DRB1 alleles showing the most associated TCRs and HLA-C alleles the fewest. The classifier was reported to diagnose cytomegalovirus status with high specificity and sensitivity in both the original and validation cohorts. Because HLA typing was missing for some donors at each locus, association tests included only the typed subset. While some public TCRs were present in many individuals, most TCR sequences turned up only very rarely across donors. In vitro tests confirmed that a few of the cytomegalovirus-associated TCR beta chains recognize cytomegalovirus antigens. Because counts were too low, seventeen rarely observed V segments, including chromosome 9 orphons, were excluded from the earlier analysis of fewer than 650 of the donors. In the study, 150 to 200 TCR beta chains were listed as associated with cytomegalovirus. In a later analysis, HLA-associated TCR beta chains showed more clonal expansion and lower generation probabilities than non-associated chains that were equally common. The only immune exposure information available for the cohort was CMV serostatus.

Libraries were prepared through the immunoSEQ multiplex PCR assay. The multiplex PCR relied on a mix of 60 forward primers for TCR Vbeta segments and 13 reverse primers for TCR Jbeta segments. The CDR3 region of rearranged TCR beta genes was amplified from genomic DNA by a multiplex PCR assay. The amplified TCR beta libraries were sequenced on the Illumina HiSeq System as 87-base-pair reads. Under the source paper's analysis protocol: Across the 670 or so repertoires, a later analysis counted tens of millions of unique TCR beta chains, roughly 11 million of which were shared by at least two donors. To remove PCR and sequencing errors, raw reads were error-corrected and collapsed into unique sequences using a nearest-neighbor algorithm that merged closely related sequences. Alignment of CDR3 sequences to IMGT reference sequences was used to assign V, D and J gene segments. For a sequence to be retained, a match of at least six nucleotides to both a V gene segment and a J gene segment was required. Rearrangements were called productive when the CDR3 lacked stop codons and stayed in frame with V and J; all others were non-productive. Following IMGT convention, CDR3 was defined as the stretch from the second conserved V-encoded cysteine to the conserved J-encoded phenylalanine. Sequences without an unambiguous match to a single V gene segment were excluded from the earlier analysis of a few hundred of the donors. In an earlier analysis of approximately 590 of the donors, a V segment was called functional when productive rearrangements were above 56.7%, and segregating when the standard deviation between donors exceeded 5%. A statistical classification framework was built for diagnosing cytomegalovirus status from the catalog of TCR beta chain sequences. A later analysis assigned V and J genes by comparing TCR nucleotide sequences with IMGT/GENE-DB human TR gene sequences. A later analysis assigned CDR3 sequences and most-parsimonious VDJ recombination scenarios with the TCRdist pipeline. In a later analysis, every TCR beta chain was defined by the combination of its CDR3 amino acid sequence and its V-gene family, and reads without a unique V-gene family were dropped. To address suspected cross-contamination and a sequencing artifact, a later analysis removed 592 highly shared, low-generation-probability nucleotide sequences. For each public chain, a later analysis derived a clonal expansion index from normalized ranks of inferred template counts within each repertoire. In a later analysis, generation probabilities were computed with a VDJ recombination model fitted to out-of-frame rearrangements, and the resulting probabilities were checked against IGoR. A later analysis scored TCR-TCR, TCR-HLA and TCR-CMV co-occurrence with hypergeometric tests, applying a repertoire-size bias correction to TCR pairs. A later analysis estimated false discovery rates by permuting HLA or CMV assignments 20 times. In a later analysis, co-occurring TCRs were grouped using DBSCAN, and TCRdist sequence similarity was added for clustering within HLA-allele-positive subsets. Repertoires with fewer than 30,000 or more than 120,000 public chains, plus five repertoires with anomalous nucleotide sharing, were excluded from co-occurrence clustering. TCRdb carries this immuneACCESS record with in-frame sequences only. Its versions omit some clonotypes, under half of them owing to an unresolved V gene in the studies checked, with the rest unexplained. V, J and clone size are taken as reported in that table, and D and trimming were inferred from the DNA itself. The sample contains more than 120,000 clones, 65% to 85% of them found a single time. The top ten hold about 2.3% of the sample.

The sequence was obtained from a male donor in good health and CMV-seronegative. The sample was PBMCs.

DNA sequence: TGTGCCAGTAGTAGGACTAGCGTAAATATGAGAGATACGCAGTATTTT. It encodes CASSRTSVNMRDTQYF. This receptor chain uses TRBV19 and TRBJ2-3; TRBD2 fits 9 bases in the junction. Looking up the germline V gene (reference sequence) yields CDR1 LNHDA and CDR2 SQIVND. Inclusive of the bounding cysteine and phenylalanine, the CDR3 is 16 residues long. The retained sequence is limited to the CDR3, 48 bases, with the frame set at the first base. The V end gives up 4 bases and the J end 5 bases, leaving 10 bases in the junction not matched to a gene.